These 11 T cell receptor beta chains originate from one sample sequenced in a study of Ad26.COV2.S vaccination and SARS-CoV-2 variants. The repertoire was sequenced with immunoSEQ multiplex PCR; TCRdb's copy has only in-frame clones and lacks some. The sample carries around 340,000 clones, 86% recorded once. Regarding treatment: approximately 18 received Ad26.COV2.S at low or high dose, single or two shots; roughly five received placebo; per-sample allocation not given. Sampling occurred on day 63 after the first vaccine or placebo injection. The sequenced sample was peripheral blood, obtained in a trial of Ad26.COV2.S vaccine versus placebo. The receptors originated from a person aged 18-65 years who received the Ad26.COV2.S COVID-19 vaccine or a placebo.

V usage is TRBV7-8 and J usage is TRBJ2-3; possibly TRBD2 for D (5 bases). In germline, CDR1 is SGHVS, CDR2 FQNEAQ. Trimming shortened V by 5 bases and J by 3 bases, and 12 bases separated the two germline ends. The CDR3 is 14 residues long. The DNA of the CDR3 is TGTGCCAGCAGCCGCGGACTTCGGACAGATACGCAGTATTTT. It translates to CASSRGLRTDTQYF.

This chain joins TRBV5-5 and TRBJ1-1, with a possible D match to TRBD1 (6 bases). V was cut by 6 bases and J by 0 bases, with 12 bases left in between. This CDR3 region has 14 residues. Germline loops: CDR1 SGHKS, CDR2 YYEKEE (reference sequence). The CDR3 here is CASTRTEMNTEAFF. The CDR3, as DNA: TGTGCCAGCACCCGGACAGAAATGAACACTGAAGCTTTCTTT.

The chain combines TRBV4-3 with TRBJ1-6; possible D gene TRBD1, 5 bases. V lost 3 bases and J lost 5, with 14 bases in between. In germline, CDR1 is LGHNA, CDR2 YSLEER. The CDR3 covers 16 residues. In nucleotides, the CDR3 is TGCGCCAGCAGCCAGGACATAGGAGGGAATAATTCACCCCTCCACTTT. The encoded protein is CASSQDIGGNNSPLHF.

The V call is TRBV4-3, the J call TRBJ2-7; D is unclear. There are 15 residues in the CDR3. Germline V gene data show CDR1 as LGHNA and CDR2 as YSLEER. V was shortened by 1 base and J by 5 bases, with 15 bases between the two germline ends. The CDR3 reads CASSQVGEINHEQYF. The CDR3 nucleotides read TGCGCCAGCAGCCAAGTAGGAGAAATAAACCACGAGCAGTACTTC.

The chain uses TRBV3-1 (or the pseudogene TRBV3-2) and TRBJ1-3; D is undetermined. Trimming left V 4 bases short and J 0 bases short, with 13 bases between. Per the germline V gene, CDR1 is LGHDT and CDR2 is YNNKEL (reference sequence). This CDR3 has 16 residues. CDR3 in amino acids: CASSPGGSYSGNTIYF. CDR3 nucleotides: TGTGCCAGCAGCCCTGGAGGAAGTTACTCTGGAAACACCATATATTTT.

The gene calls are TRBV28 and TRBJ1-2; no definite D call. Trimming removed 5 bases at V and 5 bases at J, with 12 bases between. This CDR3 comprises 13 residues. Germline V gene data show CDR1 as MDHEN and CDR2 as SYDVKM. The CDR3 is CASSRGSTYGYTF. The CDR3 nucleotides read TGTGCCAGCAGTCGTGGATCGACTTATGGCTACACCTTC.

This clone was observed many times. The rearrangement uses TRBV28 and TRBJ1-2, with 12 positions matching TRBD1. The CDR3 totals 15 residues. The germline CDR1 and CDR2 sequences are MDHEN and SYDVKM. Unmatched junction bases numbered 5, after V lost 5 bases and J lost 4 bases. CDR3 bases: TGTGCCAGCAGTGTAGGGACAGGGGGCGGCTATGGCTACACCTTC. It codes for CASSVGTGGGYGYTF.

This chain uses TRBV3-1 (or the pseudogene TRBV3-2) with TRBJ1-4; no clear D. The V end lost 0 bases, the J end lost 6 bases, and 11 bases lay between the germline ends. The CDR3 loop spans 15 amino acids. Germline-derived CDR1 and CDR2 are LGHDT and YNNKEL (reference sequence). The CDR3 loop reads CASSQDWTEYEKLFF. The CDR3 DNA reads TGTGCCAGCAGCCAAGATTGGACGGAGTATGAAAAACTGTTTTTT.

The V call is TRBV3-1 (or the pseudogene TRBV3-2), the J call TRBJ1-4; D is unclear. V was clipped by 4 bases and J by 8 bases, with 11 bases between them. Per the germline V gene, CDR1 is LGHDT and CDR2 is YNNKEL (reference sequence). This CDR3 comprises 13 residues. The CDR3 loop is CASSPASREKLFF. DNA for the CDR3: TGTGCCAGCAGCCCTGCCTCCCGGGAAAAACTGTTTTTT.

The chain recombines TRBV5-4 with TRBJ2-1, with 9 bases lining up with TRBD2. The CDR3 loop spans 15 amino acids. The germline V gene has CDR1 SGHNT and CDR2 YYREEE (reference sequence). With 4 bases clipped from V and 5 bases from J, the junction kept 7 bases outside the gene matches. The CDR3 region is CASSPGGRADNEQFF. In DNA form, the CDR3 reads TGTGCCAGCAGCCCGGGCGGGAGGGCCGACAATGAGCAGTTCTTC.

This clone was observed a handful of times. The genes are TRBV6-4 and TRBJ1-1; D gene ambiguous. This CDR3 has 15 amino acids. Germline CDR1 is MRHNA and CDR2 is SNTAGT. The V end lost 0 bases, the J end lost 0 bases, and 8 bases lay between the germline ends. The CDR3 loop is CASSDSELVNTEAFF. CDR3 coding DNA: TGTGCCAGCAGTGACTCTGAGTTAGTGAACACTGAAGCTTTCTTT.